These 32 T cell receptor beta chains came from one sample sequenced in a study of shared clonotypes between healthy human individuals (dated by TCRdb to 2018 to 2021). Receptor amplification or capture employed the immunoSEQ multiplex PCR assay. TCRdb re-hosts the immuneACCESS table, in-frame sequences only. Its copies lack some clones; in the studies checked, an unresolved V gene accounts for under half of them, and the cause for the rest is not known. For this sample there are some 660,000 clones; approximately 73% appear just once. The top ten hold 1.5% to 2% of the sample. Sequenced sample: memory CD4+ T cells sorted from blood. The cell subset or site label corresponds to: CD45RA-negative fraction. The receptors here all came from a woman aged 30 to 39 in good health.

This clone showed up just once. The chain employs TRBV6-1 and TRBJ2-7, with a tentative D call TRBD2 (5 bases). Germline CDR1 is MNHNS and CDR2 is SASEGT. Trimming removed 3 bases at V and 2 bases at J, with 11 bases between. The CDR3 loop spans 14 amino acids. This CDR3 is CASSEREFTYEQYF. DNA of the CDR3: TGTGCCAGCAGTGAGAGGGAATTCACCTACGAGCAGTACTTC.

J is TRBJ2-7 and V is TRBV28, with D perhaps matching TRBD1 (6 bases). The V and J ends lost 2 bases and 7 bases respectively, with 15 bases between them. CDR1 and CDR2 from the germline V gene are MDHEN and SYDVKM. This CDR3 contains 14 residues. DNA for the CDR3: TGTGCCAGCAGTTTACAGGGGCCCCTGGGGGAGCAGTACTTC. This sequence encodes CASSLQGPLGEQYF.

To note about this clone: A much bigger clone sits one base away, suggesting this may be a read error. The identical CDR3 is also encoded by other nucleotide sequences in the sample. CDR3 in amino acids: CASSLQGNQPQHF. CDR3 in DNA: TGTGCCAGCAGCTTGCAGGGCAATCAGCCCCAGCATTTT. This chain connects TRBV7-9 to TRBJ1-5; unclear D gene. Germline CDR1 and CDR2: SEHNR and FQNEAQ (reference sequence). The CDR3 runs to 13 residues. Trimming removed 3 bases at V and 2 bases at J, with 5 bases between.

The chain couples TRBV5-8 to TRBJ2-7, with a tentative D call TRBD1 (5 bases). V was shortened by 4 bases and J by 5 bases, with 16 bases between the two germline ends. CDR1 is SGHTS and CDR2 is YDEGEE in the germline V gene. The CDR3 covers 14 residues. The DNA of the CDR3 is TGTGCCAGCAGCGTCCCGGACAATATCAACGAGCAGTACTTC. As protein: CASSVPDNINEQYF.

The chain is built from TRBV6-5 and TRBJ2-1; D remains ambiguous. The CDR3 has 15 residues. Germline lookup yields CDR1 MNHEY and CDR2 SVGAGI. Trimming took 0 bases from V and 2 from J, leaving 8 bases between them. The CDR3, as DNA: TGTGCCAGCAGTTACTCTGGGCGGACCTACAATGAGCAGTTCTTC. This sequence encodes CASSYSGRTYNEQFF.

This rearrangement joins TRBV11-3 to TRBJ2-7, with 13 bases matching TRBD2. Looked up from germline, CDR1 is SGHNT and CDR2 is YENEEA. The ends lost 5 bases at V and 5 bases at J; junction bases unmatched: 6. There are 15 residues in the CDR3. This CDR3 reads CASSPGTSGVHEQYF. CDR3 bases: TGTGCCAGCAGCCCTGGGACTAGCGGGGTTCACGAGCAGTACTTC.

With regard to this clone: Other DNA variants within this sample encode the same CDR3. The J gene is TRBJ2-7, the V gene TRBV28; D call uncertain. CDR1 MDHEN and CDR2 SYDVKM come from the germline V gene. Between the trimmed V and J ends, which lost 5 bases and 3 bases, there was a span of 5 bases. This CDR3 has 11 residues. This CDR3 is CASSTLYEQYF. The DNA for the CDR3 is TGTGCCAGCAGTACACTCTACGAGCAGTACTTC.

This chain uses TRBV2 with TRBJ2-3; D remains ambiguous. Germline lookup yields CDR1 SNHLY and CDR2 FYNNEI. The CDR3 extends over 14 amino acids. V lost 4 bases, J lost 0 bases, and 8 bases lay in between. The CDR3 loop reads CASSGFASTDTQYF. The CDR3 DNA reads TGTGCCAGCAGTGGGTTCGCTAGCACAGATACGCAGTATTTT. The whole variable domain, remainder taken from reference TRBV2 and TRBJ2-3, is EPEVTQTPSHQVTQMGQEVILRCVPISNHLYFYWYRQILGQKVEFLVSFYNNEISEKSEIFDDQFSVERPDGSNFTLKIRSTKLEDSAMYFCASSGFASTDTQYFGPGTRLTVL.

The chain joins TRBV5-6 to TRBJ1-6; perhaps TRBD1 as D (6 bases). The germline V gene has CDR1 SGHDT and CDR2 YYEEEE. V was trimmed by 1 base and J by 6 bases, leaving 23 bases between them. The CDR3 is 19 amino acids. The CDR3 DNA follows: TGTGCCAGCAGCTTGACCGGACATTCGAAACTCAGGGGTAATTCACCCCTCCACTTT. Translated, it gives CASSLTGHSKLRGNSPLHF.

This chain connects TRBV28 to TRBJ2-4; a weak D match, TRBD1 (6 bases). With 4 bases removed from V and 16 bases from J, the gap between germline ends came to 20 bases. Germline V gene sequence: CDR1 MDHEN, CDR2 SYDVKM. The CDR3 spans 13 residues. Written as DNA, the CDR3 is TGTGCCAGCAGTTATTTCCCTTGGGACAAGAGATACTTC. This sequence encodes CASSYFPWDKRYF.

The chain employs TRBV25-1 and TRBJ2-3, with a possible D match to TRBD1 (7 bases). V was pared by 4 bases and J by 5 bases, with 22 bases between. Germline V gene lookup returns CDR1 MGHDK and CDR2 SYGVNS. The CDR3 has 17 residues. The CDR3 DNA follows: TGTGCCAGCAGTGCCCAGGGGGGTCAGCGGGCCAAAGATACGCAGTATTTT. This encodes CASSAQGGQRAKDTQYF.

The rearrangement joins TRBV23-1 to TRBJ2-3; D possibly corresponds to TRBD2 (5 bases). TRBV23-1 is noted as an ORF with a role that remains uncertain. V was trimmed by 7 bases and J by 5 bases, leaving 25 bases between them. CDR3 length: 17 residues. The DNA of the CDR3 is TGCGCCAGCACCCTCCTGGAGGCGGGTTGTTTGCGAGATACGCAGTATTTT. Its protein is CASTLLEAGCLRDTQYF.

This clone was counted many times. The chain's CDR3 is CASSFISGLKAETQYF. The CDR3 region has the DNA TGCGCCAGCAGCTTCATCTCGGGCCTTAAGGCGGAGACCCAGTACTTC. The chain combines TRBV5-1 with TRBJ2-5; no definite D call. V was clipped by 2 bases and J by 5 bases, with 19 bases between them. This CDR3 region has 16 residues. Per germline, CDR1 SGHRS and CDR2 YFSETQ.

This rearrangement joins TRBV10-1 to TRBJ1-1; no definite D call. Germline V gene lookup returns CDR1 WNHNN and CDR2 SYGVQD (reference sequence). The CDR3 has 13 residues. With 3 bases removed from V and 5 bases from J, the gap between germline ends came to 10 bases. The chain's CDR3 is CASSDSPGTEAFF. In DNA form, the CDR3 reads TGCGCCAGCAGTGATTCACCGGGGACTGAAGCTTTCTTT.

The chain carries TRBV28 and TRBJ1-1; D is undetermined. The CDR3 extends over 11 amino acids. V was trimmed by 10 bases and J by 4 bases, leaving 10 bases between them. Germline CDR1 MDHEN, CDR2 SYDVKM. CDR3 sequence reads: CATTRATEAFF. The CDR3 nucleotides read TGTGCCACCACGAGGGCCACTGAAGCTTTCTTT.

The chain joins TRBV29-1 to TRBJ2-3, with D possibly being TRBD2 (6 bases). V shed 7 bases and J shed 2 bases, with 16 bases lying between them. The germline V gene has CDR1 SQVTM and CDR2 ANQGSEA. The CDR3 is 14 residues long. The CDR3 spells CSADTRGSTDTQYF. The CDR3 DNA follows: TGCAGCGCTGACACGCGGGGATCCACAGATACGCAGTATTTT.

CDR3 DNA sequence: TGTGCCAGCAGGGGGGGCTGGTCAGAGAACACCGGGGAGCTGTTTTTT. Translating it yields CASRGGWSENTGELFF. V is TRBV27 and J is TRBJ2-2; perhaps D is TRBD1 or TRBD2 (6 bases each). CDR1 and CDR2 from the germline V gene are MNHEY and SMNVEV (reference sequence). This CDR3 is 16 amino acids long. Trimming took off 6 bases at V and 1 base at J, with 15 bases between the two ends.

The CDR3 region has the DNA TGTGCCAGCATTTCACCCGGGGCAGGGGTACGCGGCTACACCTTC. Protein: CASISPGAGVRGYTF. The chain links TRBV28 to TRBJ1-2; possibly TRBD1 for D (6 bases). The CDR3 has 15 residues. The germline gives CDR1 MDHEN, CDR2 SYDVKM. Trimming shortened V by 7 bases and J by 8 bases, and 23 bases separated the two germline ends.

The chain combines TRBV5-4 with TRBJ1-2; 12 positions agree with TRBD1. This CDR3 has 15 amino acids. Germline V gives CDR1 SGHNT, CDR2 YYREEE (reference sequence). Losses at the gene ends were 1 base for V and 7 bases for J; bases not matched to a gene: 5. The DNA for the CDR3 is TGTGCCAGCAGCTTGATGGGACAGGGGGCGGTTGGCTACACCTTC. It translates to CASSLMGQGAVGYTF.

The gene calls are TRBV6-5 and TRBJ1-1, with D unclear. V gave up 0 bases and J gave up 9 bases, with 11 bases separating them. Germline CDR1 reads MNHEY; CDR2 reads SVGAGI. CDR3 size: 13 residues. The CDR3 DNA follows: TGTGCCAGCAGTTACTCGAACGCTGAAAAAGCTTTCTTT. It yields the protein CASSYSNAEKAFF.

The CDR3, as DNA: TGTGCCAGCAGTAGTAGCGGTTACACAGATACGCAGTATTTT. It specifies CASSSSGYTDTQYF. This chain links TRBV28 with TRBJ2-3; D may be TRBD2 (6 bases). The CDR3 has 14 amino acids. The germline V gene encodes CDR1 MDHEN and CDR2 SYDVKM. With 5 bases removed from V and 2 bases from J, the gap between germline ends came to 11 bases.

This clone was counted many times. J is TRBJ2-7 and V is TRBV5-4; D is uncertain. V was trimmed by 0 bases and J by 3 bases, leaving 16 bases between them. CDR1 is SGHNT, CDR2 YYREEE, per germline (reference sequence). CDR3 size: 16 residues. The DNA for the CDR3 is TGTGCCAGCAGCTTGGGGGTTGGAGTAACGGACTACGAGCAGTACTTC. Its translation: CASSLGVGVTDYEQYF.

V gene TRBV21-1 combines with J gene TRBJ2-1; the DNA was not compared with TRBD2, the D call given in the table. TRBV21-1 is a known pseudogene. The CDR3 sequence is 15 residues long. CDR3 nucleotide sequence: TGTGCCAGCAGCGAAGGGACTAGCGGGCGGAATGAGCAGTTCTTC. It is translated as CASSEGTSGRNEQFF.

The J gene is TRBJ2-5, the V gene TRBV7-8; D gene ambiguous. CDR1 is SGHVS, CDR2 FQNEAQ, per germline. Between the trimmed V and J ends, which lost 5 bases and 1 base, there was a span of 14 bases. This CDR3 spans 15 amino acids. CDR3 protein: CASSPTGGFQETQYF. CDR3 DNA sequence: TGTGCCAGCAGCCCTACCGGCGGCTTCCAAGAGACCCAGTACTTC.

V usage is TRBV10-3 and J usage is TRBJ2-7; D may be TRBD1 or TRBD2 (6 bases each). CDR1 is ENHRY and CDR2 is SYGVKD in the germline V gene. V was cut by 3 bases and J by 0 bases, with 12 bases left in between. The length of the CDR3 is 15 residues. The CDR3 coding sequence is TGTGCCATCAGTGAACCGGGGGCGAGCTCCTACGAGCAGTACTTC. Amino acids: CAISEPGASSYEQYF.

The chain combines TRBV7-9 with TRBJ1-1; D may be TRBD1 (5 bases). Germline assignment: CDR1 SEHNR and CDR2 FQNEAQ (reference sequence). V lost 0 bases and J 10 bases, leaving 18 bases between the germline ends. The CDR3 sequence is 15 residues long. In DNA, the CDR3 is TGTGCCAGCAGCTTAGCCCAGACTTCGGGGGGAAGAGCTTTCTTT. Translated: CASSLAQTSGGRAFF.

This clone was observed a few times. The rearrangement links TRBV6-5 to TRBJ2-1; 9 nucleotides match TRBD1. This CDR3 contains 15 residues. V gave up 2 bases and J gave up 1 base; unmatched junction bases: 0. Germline CDR1 and CDR2: MNHEY and SVGAGI. DNA of the CDR3: TGTGCCAGCAGTTACGGACAGGGGTCCTACAATGAGCAGTTCTTC. The encoded protein is CASSYGQGSYNEQFF.

The chain combines TRBV5-1 with TRBJ2-1; TRBD2 matches 14 bases. From germline, CDR1 is SGHRS and CDR2 YFSETQ. Trimming cost V 4 bases and J 7 bases; bases outside gene matches: 1. The CDR3 has 14 residues. This CDR3 is CASSGTSGRNEQFF. CDR3 DNA sequence: TGCGCCAGCAGCGGGACTAGCGGGAGAAATGAGCAGTTCTTC.

This clone was picked up a small number of times. The chain links TRBV2 to TRBJ2-5; unclear D gene. V lost 2 bases and J lost 4, with 5 bases in between. CDR1 SNHLY and CDR2 FYNNEI come from the germline V gene. CDR3 size: 12 residues. The CDR3 DNA is TGTGCCAGCAGTGAAACGTCAGAGACCCAGTACTTC. Protein product: CASSETSETQYF. The full variable domain, in which reference TRBV2 and TRBJ2-5 provide the parts outside the CDR3, is EPEVTQTPSHQVTQMGQEVILRCVPISNHLYFYWYRQILGQKVEFLVSFYNNEISEKSEIFDDQFSVERPDGSNFTLKIRSTKLEDSAMYFCASSETSETQYFGPGTRLLVL.

This clone was observed once. The rearrangement uses TRBV2 and TRBJ1-3; D unclear. The V and J ends lost 9 bases and 3 bases respectively, with 9 bases between them. CDR3 length: 12 residues. CDR1 is SNHLY, CDR2 FYNNEI, per germline. The CDR3 bases are TGTGCCAGTTTACGGGATGGAAACACCATATATTTT. Protein: CASLRDGNTIYF.

The V call is TRBV6-6, the J call TRBJ1-5; D not resolved. The CDR3 is made up of 14 amino acids. V was clipped by 2 bases and J by 1 base, with 6 bases between them. Germline values: CDR1 MNHNY, CDR2 SVGAGI (reference sequence). CDR3 region: CASSYRASNQPQHF. For the CDR3, the DNA is TGTGCCAGCAGTTACCGGGCGAGCAATCAGCCCCAGCATTTT.

The chain joins TRBV5-1 to TRBJ1-4, with D possibly matching TRBD1 (6 bases). This CDR3 comprises 15 residues. Germline V gene sequence: CDR1 SGHRS, CDR2 YFSETQ. Trimming took off 0 bases at V and 8 bases at J, with 14 bases between the two ends. CDR3 in DNA: TGCGCCAGCAGCTTGGTAGGGGGGAGAGGAGAAAAACTGTTTTTT. Amino acids: CASSLVGGRGEKLFF.